These T cell receptor beta chains were read from a single sample in a study of T-cell reconstitution after alpha-beta-depleted transplantation in children. A single record per CDR3 protein comes from TCRdb applying MiXCR to the PCR reads. The sample shows roughly 500,000 distinct CDR3 sequences, 32% of them seen only once. Sequencing used PBMCs from the stem cell graft donor, obtained from the stem cell graft. Every receptor here comes from a human donor who donated a stem cell graft to a child with aplastic anemia. Each CDR3 is given with its conserved first and last residue. Each record gives: J gene, V gene, D gene, clone size, CDR3 DNA, CDR3 protein. D genes are given only for firm matches. Size is stated for part of the rows, as once, few or many counts, or as a class when the clone is expanded.

TRBJ2-5 | TRBV20-1 | TRBD2 | many | TGCAGTGCTAGAGCCACTAGCGGGAGGCTCCAAGAGACCCAGTACTTC | CSARATSGRLQETQYF
TRBJ2-7 | TRBV7-9 | NA | NA | TGTGCCAGCAGCTTAAAGAACTACGAGCAGTACTTC | CASSLKNYEQYF
TRBJ1-4 | TRBV29-1 | NA | few | TGCAGCGTTAGCGGGACACTCGCCCTAACTAATGAAAAACTGTTTTTT | CSVSGTLALTNEKLFF
TRBJ2-5 | TRBV7-2 | TRBD2 | NA | TGTGCCAGCAGCCCGGGACTAGCGGGAGGACCCGTCGACTTC | CASSPGLAGGPVDF
TRBJ1-5 | TRBV18 | NA | NA | TGTGCCAGCTCACCATATCGGGATCAGCCCCAGCATTTT | CASSPYRDQPQHF
TRBJ2-7 | TRBV12-3/TRBV12-4 | NA | few | TGTGCCAGCAGTATACGCCCGGATACCTACGAGCAGTACTTC | CASSIRPDTYEQYF
TRBJ2-3 | TRBV5-1 | TRBD1 | NA | TGCGCCAGCAGCTTGCGTCAGGGGGTGCAGGATACGCAGTATTTT | CASSLRQGVQDTQYF
TRBJ2-7 | TRBV14 | NA | NA | TGTGCCAGCAGCCAAGATCGACGCTCATTCTCATCCTTTCGCTACGAGCAGTACTTC | CASSQDRRSFSSFRYEQYF
TRBJ1-6 | TRBV10-3 | NA | NA | TGTGCCACAAACGGGGGCCAGTCACCCCTCCACTTT | CATNGGQSPLHF
TRBJ2-1 | TRBV7-9 | NA | few | TGTGCCAGCAGCTTAGAGTGGGCCTTCAATGAGCAGTTCTTC | CASSLEWAFNEQFF
TRBJ1-5 | TRBV12-3/TRBV12-4 | NA | NA | TGTGCCAGCAGCACAAAAATCAATCAGCCCCAGCATTTT | CASSTKINQPQHF